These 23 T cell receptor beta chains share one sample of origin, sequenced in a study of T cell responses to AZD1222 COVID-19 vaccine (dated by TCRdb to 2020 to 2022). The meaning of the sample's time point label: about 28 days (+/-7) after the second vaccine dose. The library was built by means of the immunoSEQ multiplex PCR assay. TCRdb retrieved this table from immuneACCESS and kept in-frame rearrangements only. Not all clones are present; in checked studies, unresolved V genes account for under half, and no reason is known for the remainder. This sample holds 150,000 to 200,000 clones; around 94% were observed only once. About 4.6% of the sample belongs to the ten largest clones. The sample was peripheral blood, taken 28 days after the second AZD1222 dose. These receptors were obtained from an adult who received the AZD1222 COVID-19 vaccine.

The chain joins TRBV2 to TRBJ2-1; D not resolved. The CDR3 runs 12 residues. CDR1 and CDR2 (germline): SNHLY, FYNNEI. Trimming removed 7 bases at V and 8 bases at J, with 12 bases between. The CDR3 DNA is TGTGCCAGCAACGAGCCTCTCGATGAGCAGTTCTTC. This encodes CASNEPLDEQFF.

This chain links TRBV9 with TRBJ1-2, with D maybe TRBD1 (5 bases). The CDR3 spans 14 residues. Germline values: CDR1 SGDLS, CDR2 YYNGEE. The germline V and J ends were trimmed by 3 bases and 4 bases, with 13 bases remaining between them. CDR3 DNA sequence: TGTGCCAGCAGCGGCCCCGGGGGGGTCTATGGCTACACCTTC. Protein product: CASSGPGGVYGYTF.

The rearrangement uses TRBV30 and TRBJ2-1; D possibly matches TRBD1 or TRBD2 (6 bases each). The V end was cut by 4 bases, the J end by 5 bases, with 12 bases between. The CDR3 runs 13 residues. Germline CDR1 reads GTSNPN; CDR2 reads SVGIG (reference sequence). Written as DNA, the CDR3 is TGTGCCTGGAATAGGGGGGTCAACAATGAGCAGTTCTTC. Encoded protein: CAWNRGVNNEQFF.

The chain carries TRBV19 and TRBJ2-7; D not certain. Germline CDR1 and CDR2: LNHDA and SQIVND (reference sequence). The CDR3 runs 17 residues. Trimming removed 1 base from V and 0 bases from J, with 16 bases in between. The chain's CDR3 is CASSIVGNSRGSYEQYF. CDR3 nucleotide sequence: TGTGCCAGTAGTATAGTGGGGAACAGCAGAGGCTCCTACGAGCAGTACTTC.

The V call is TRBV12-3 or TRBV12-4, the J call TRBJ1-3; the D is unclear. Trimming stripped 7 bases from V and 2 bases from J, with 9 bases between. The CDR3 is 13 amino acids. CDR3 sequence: CASTLSPGNTIYF. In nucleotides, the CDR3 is TGTGCCAGCACCCTATCACCTGGAAACACCATATATTTT.

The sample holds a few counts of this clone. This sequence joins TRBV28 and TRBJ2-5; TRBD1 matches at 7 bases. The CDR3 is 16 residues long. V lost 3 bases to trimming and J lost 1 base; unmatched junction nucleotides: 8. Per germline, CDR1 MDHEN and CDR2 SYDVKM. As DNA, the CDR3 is TGTGCCAGCAGTTTTACGGACAGGATTATCCAAGAGACCCAGTACTTC. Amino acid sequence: CASSFTDRIIQETQYF. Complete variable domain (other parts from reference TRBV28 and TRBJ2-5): DVKVTQSSRYLVKRTGEKVFLECVQDMDHENMFWYRQDPGLGLRLIYFSYDVKMKEKGDIPEGYSVSREKKERFSLILESASTNQTSMYLCASSFTDRIIQETQYFGPGTRLLVL.

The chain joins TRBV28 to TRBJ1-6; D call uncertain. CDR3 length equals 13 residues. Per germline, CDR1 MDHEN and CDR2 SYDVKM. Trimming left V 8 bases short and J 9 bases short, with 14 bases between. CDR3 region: CASGGKFRSPLHF. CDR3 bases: TGTGCCAGCGGAGGGAAGTTCCGTTCACCCCTCCACTTT. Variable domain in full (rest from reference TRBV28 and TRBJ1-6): DVKVTQSSRYLVKRTGEKVFLECVQDMDHENMFWYRQDPGLGLRLIYFSYDVKMKEKGDIPEGYSVSREKKERFSLILESASTNQTSMYLCASGGKFRSPLHFGNGTRLTVT.

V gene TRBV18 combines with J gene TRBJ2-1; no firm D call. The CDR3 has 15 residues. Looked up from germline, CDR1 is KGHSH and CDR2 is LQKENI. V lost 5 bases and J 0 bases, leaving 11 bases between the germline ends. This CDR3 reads CASSSRKSSYNEQFF. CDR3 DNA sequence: TGTGCCAGCTCATCGCGCAAAAGCTCCTACAATGAGCAGTTCTTC. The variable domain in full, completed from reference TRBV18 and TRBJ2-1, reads NAGVMQNPRHLVRRRGQEARLRCSPMKGHSHVYWYRQLPEEGLKFMVYLQKENIIDESGMPKERFSAEFPKEGPSILRIQQVVRGDSAAYFCASSSRKSSYNEQFFGPGTRLTVL.

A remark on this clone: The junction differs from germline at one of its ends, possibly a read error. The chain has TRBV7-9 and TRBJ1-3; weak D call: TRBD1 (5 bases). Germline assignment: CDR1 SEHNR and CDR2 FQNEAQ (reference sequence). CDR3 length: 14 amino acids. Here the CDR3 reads CTSSQGTSGNTIYF. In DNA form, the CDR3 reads TGTACCAGCAGCCAAGGGACCTCTGGAAACACCATATATTTT.

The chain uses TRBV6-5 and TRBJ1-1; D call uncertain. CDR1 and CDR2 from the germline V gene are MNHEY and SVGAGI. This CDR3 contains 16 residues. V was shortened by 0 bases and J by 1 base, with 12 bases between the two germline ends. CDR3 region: CASSYSKYRPNTEAFF. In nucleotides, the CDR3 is TGTGCCAGCAGTTACTCGAAATATAGGCCGAACACTGAAGCTTTCTTT.

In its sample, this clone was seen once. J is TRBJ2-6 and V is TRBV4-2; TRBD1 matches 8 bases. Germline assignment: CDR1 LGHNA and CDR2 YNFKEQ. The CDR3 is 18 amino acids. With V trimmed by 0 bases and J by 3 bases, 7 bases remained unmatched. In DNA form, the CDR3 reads TGTGCCAGCAGCCAAGATGGTCCGGACAGGGTTGGGGCCAACGTCCTGACTTTC. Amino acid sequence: CASSQDGPDRVGANVLTF.

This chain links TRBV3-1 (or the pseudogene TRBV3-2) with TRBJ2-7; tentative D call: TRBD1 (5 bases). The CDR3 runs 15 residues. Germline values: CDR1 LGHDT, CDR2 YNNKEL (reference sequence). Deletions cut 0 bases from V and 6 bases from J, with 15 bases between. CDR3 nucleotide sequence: TGTGCCAGCAGCCAAGATAGGGGCACTCTTGTCGAGCAGTACTTC. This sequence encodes CASSQDRGTLVEQYF.

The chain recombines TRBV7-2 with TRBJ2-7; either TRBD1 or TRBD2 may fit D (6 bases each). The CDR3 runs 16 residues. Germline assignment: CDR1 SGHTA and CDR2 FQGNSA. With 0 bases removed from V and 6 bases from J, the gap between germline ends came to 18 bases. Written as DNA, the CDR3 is TGTGCCAGCAGCTTAGCGAGGACGGGGGCCTCTCGCGAGCAGTACTTC. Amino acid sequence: CASSLARTGASREQYF.

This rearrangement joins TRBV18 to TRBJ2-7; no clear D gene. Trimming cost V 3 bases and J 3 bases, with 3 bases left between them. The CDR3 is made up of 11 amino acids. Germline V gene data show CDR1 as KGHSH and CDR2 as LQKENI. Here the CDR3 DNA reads TGTGCCAGCTCACCGGGCTACGAGCAGTACTTC. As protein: CASSPGYEQYF.

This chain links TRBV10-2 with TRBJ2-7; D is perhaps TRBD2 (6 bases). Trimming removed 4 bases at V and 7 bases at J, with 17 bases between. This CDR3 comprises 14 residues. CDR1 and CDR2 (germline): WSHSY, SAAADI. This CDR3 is CASSGGTSRGEQYF. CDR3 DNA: TGCGCCAGCAGTGGCGGGACCTCGCGAGGGGAGCAGTACTTC.

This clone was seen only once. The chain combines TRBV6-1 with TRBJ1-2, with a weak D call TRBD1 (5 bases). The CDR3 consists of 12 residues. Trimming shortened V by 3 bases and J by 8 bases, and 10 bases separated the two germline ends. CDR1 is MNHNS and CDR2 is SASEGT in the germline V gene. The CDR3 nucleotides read TGTGCCAGCAGTGAGGACGGGGGAGGCTACACCTTC. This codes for CASSEDGGGYTF.

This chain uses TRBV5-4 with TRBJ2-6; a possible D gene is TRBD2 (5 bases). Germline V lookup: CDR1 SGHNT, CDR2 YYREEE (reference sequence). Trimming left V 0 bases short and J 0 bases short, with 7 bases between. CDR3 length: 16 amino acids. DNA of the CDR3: TGTGCCAGCAGCTTGGGAGGGAGCTCTGGGGCCAACGTCCTGACTTTC. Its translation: CASSLGGSSGANVLTF.

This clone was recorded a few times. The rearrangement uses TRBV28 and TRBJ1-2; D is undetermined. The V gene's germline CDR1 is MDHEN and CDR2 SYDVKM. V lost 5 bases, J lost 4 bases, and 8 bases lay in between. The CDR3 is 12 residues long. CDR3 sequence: CASSSRSYGYTF. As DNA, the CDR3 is TGTGCCAGCAGTAGCAGGTCCTATGGCTACACCTTC.

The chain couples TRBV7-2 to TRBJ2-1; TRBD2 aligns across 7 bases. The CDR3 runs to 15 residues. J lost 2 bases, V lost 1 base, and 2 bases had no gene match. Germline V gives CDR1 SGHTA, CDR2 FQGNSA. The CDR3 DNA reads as TGTGCCAGCAGCTTAGAGGGAGGGGCCTACAATGAGCAGTTCTTC. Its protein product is CASSLEGGAYNEQFF.

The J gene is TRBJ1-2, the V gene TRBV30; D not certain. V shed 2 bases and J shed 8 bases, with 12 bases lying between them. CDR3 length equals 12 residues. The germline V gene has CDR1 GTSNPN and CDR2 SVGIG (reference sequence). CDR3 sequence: CAWSPLFSGYTF. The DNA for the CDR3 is TGTGCCTGGAGTCCCCTCTTCTCGGGCTACACCTTC.

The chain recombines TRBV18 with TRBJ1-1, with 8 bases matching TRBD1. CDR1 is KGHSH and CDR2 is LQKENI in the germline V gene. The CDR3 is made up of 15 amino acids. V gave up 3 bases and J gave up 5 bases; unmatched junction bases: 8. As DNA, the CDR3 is TGTGCCAGCTCACCGGCAGGGGGCTTTCTTACTGAAGCTTTCTTT. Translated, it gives CASSPAGGFLTEAFF. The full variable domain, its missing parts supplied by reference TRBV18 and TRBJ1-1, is NAGVMQNPRHLVRRRGQEARLRCSPMKGHSHVYWYRQLPEEGLKFMVYLQKENIIDESGMPKERFSAEFPKEGPSILRIQQVVRGDSAAYFCASSPAGGFLTEAFFGQGTRLTVV.

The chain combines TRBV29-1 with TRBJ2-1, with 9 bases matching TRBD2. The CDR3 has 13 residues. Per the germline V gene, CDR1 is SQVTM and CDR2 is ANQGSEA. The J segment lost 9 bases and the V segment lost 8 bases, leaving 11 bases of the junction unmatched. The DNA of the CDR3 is TGCAGCACCGTTAGCGGGAGAACCGGTGAGCAGTTCTTC. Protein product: CSTVSGRTGEQFF.

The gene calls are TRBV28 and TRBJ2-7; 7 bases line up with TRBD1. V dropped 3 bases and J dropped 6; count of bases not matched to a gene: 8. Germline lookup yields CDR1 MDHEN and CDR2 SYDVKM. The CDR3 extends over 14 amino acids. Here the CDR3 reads CASSFGTVSSEQYF. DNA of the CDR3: TGTGCCAGCAGTTTCGGGACAGTTAGTTCCGAGCAGTACTTC.